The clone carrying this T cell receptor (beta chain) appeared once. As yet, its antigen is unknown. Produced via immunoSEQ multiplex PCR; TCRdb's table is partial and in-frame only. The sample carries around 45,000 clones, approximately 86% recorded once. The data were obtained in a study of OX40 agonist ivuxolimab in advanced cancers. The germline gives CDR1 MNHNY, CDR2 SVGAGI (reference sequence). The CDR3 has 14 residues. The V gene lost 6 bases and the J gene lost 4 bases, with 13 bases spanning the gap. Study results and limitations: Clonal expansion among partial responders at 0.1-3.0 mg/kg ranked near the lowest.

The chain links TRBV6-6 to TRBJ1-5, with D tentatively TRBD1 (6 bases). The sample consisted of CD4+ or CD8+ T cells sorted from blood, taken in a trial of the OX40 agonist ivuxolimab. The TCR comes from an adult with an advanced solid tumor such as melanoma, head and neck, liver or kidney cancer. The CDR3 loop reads CASSPHRENQPQHF. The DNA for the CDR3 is TGTGCCAGCAGCCCCCACAGGGAAAATCAGCCCCAGCATTTT.